This entry concerns a single T cell receptor (beta chain). Its target is not known. This CDR3 has 11 residues. V gave up 4 bases and J gave up 8 bases, with 9 bases separating them. Germline V gene lookup returns CDR1 SGHTS and CDR2 YDEGEE. The data were taken from a study of memory CD4+ T cells and cytomegalovirus serostatus. The sort gate was single viable CD3+CD4+CD8-CD45RO+ cells for memory CD4+ T cells. Study outcomes and limitations: Of under 200 reported CMV TCRbeta sequences, 55 to 80 were found in memory CD4+ repertoires. A US-trained random forest predicted CMV serostatus with median AUC roughly 0.91.

Only in-frame clones appear in the TCRdb table, and some are missing; sequencing was by immunoSEQ multiplex PCR. The repertoire holds some 95,000 clones, with about four fifths as singletons. The chain has TRBV5-8 and TRBJ1-2; no clear D. The clonotype comes from an adult in good health and CMV-seropositive. The specimen was memory CD4+ T cells from blood. The CDR3 nucleotides are TGTGCCAGCAGCCCCGGAGAAGGCTACACCTTC. Translated: CASSPGEGYTF.